This TCR beta chain was identified during a study of T cell repertoires in cytomegalovirus infection. Overall study context: CMV infection together with matching HLA type was indicated by public TCR beta signatures.

In this sample, this clonotype turned up many times. The antigen remains undetermined. In TCRdb, the reads were re-called with MiXCR into one record per CDR3 protein. The sample contains approximately 150,000 distinct CDR3 sequences, roughly a sixth of which appear only once. Study observations and caveats: HLA-C-restricted CMV clonotypes gave the most frequent clonotype in two of eight donors. Cumulated frequencies of public TCR beta families served to identify carriers of CMV plus the relevant HLA.

The CDR3 spans 18 residues. Trimming cost V 4 bases and J 0 bases, with 21 bases left between them. Germline CDR1 reads MDHEN; CDR2 reads SYDVKM. The chain carries TRBV28 and TRBJ1-1; the D is unclear. Input material: CD8+ T cells from PBMCs. The origin of this receptor is a human donor in good health (CMV status not recorded). Some clones in this sample may be carry-over from other donors' samples. The CDR3 nucleotides read TGTGCCAGCAGTTACCCTCTCGACCAACTGGCCATGAACACTGAAGCTTTCTTT. Amino acids: CASSYPLDQLAMNTEAFF.